This entry features one TCR beta chain sequence. Its antigen is undetermined. These data come from a study of T cells in Graves' hyperthyroidism and ophthalmopathy. What was amplified from RNA transcripts were TCR beta CDR3 regions. HTBI primers were the set used in a first-round RT-PCR of the TCR CDR3. TCRdb reanalysed the multiplex PCR reads using MiXCR and keeps one entry per CDR3 protein. The table lists approximately 360,000 distinct CDR3 sequences, 25% of them singletons. The study's findings and limits: Ophthalmopathy was model-predicted a median 6.5 months pre-onset. Blood also contained most expanded thyroid clonotypes above 0.001.

No ophthalmopathy progression within 18 months constituted stable Graves' hyperthyroidism. Germline lookup yields CDR1 GTSNPN and CDR2 SVGIG (reference sequence). CDR3 size: 14 residues. V lost 4 bases, J lost 1 base, and 13 bases lay in between. The V gene is TRBV30, the J gene TRBJ2-5; no definite D call. This TCR came from a man in his forties or fifties with Graves' hyperthyroidism. The sequenced sample was blood. The CDR3 is CAWTAGRAQETQYF. The DNA of the CDR3 is TGTGCCTGGACGGCTGGTCGCGCCCAAGAGACCCAGTACTTC.